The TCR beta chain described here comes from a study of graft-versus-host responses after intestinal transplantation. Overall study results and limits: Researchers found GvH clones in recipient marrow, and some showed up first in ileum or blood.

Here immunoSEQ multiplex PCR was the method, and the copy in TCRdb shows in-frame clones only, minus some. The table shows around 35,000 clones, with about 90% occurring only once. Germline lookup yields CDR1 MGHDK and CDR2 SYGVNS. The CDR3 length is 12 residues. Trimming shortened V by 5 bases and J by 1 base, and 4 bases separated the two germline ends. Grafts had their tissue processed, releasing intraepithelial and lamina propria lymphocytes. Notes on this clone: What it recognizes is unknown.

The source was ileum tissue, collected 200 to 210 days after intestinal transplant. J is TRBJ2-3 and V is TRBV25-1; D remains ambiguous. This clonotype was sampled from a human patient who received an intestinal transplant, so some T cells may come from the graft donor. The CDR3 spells CASSRGTDTQYF. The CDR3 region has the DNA TGTGCCAGCAGTCGGGGCACAGATACGCAGTATTTT.